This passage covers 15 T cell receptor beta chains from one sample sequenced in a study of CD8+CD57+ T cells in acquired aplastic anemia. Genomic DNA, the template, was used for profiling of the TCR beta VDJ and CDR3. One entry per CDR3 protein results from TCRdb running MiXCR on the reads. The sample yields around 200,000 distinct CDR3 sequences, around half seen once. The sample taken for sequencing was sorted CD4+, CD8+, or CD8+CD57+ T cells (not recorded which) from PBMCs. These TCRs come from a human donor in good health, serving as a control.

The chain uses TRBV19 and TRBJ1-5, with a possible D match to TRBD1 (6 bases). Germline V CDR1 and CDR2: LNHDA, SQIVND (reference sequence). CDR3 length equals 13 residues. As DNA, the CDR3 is TGTGCTCAGACCGGGACACCCAATCAGCCCCAGCATTTT. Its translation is CAQTGTPNQPQHF.

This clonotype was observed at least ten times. CDR3 in amino acids: CSAPGLAGGGSTDTQYF. The CDR3 region has the DNA TGCAGTGCCCCGGGACTAGCGGGGGGTGGGAGCACAGATACGCAGTATTTT. The rearrangement links TRBV20-1 to TRBJ2-3; 15 nucleotides agree with TRBD2. There are 17 residues in the CDR3. V lost 6 bases to trimming and J lost 0 bases; unmatched junction nucleotides: 7. Germline CDR1 is DFQATT and CDR2 is SNEGSKA (reference sequence).

This chain's CDR3 is CASRISRDRGGYEQYF. CDR3 in DNA: TGTGCCAGTAGGATCAGCCGGGACAGGGGAGGTTACGAGCAGTACTTC. V gene TRBV19 combines with J gene TRBJ2-7; TRBD1 matches 10 bases. The germline V gene has CDR1 LNHDA and CDR2 SQIVND (reference sequence). After removal of 6 bases from V and 4 bases from J, the junction contained 12 bases not matched to a gene. The CDR3 is 16 amino acids.

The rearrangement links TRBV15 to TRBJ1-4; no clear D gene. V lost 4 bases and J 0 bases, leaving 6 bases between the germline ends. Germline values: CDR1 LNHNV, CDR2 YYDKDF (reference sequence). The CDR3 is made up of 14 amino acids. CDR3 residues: CATSIETTNEKLFF. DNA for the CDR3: TGTGCCACCAGCATCGAGACAACTAATGAAAAACTGTTTTTT. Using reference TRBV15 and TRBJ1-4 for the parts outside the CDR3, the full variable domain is DAMVIQNPRYQVTQFGKPVTLSCSQTLNHNVMYWYQQKSSQAPKLLFHYYDKDFNNEADTPDNFQSRRPNTSFCFLDIRSPGLGDTAMYLCATSIETTNEKLFFGSGTQLSVL.

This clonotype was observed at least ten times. CDR3 residues: CASSGQGSVTEAFF. CDR3 in DNA: TGTGCCAGCAGCGGACAGGGTTCGGTCACTGAAGCTTTCTTT. The chain is built from TRBV9 and TRBJ1-1; 7 bases line up with TRBD1. With V trimmed by 3 bases and J by 4 bases, 6 bases remained unmatched. CDR3 size: 14 residues. CDR1 SGDLS and CDR2 YYNGEE come from the germline V gene.

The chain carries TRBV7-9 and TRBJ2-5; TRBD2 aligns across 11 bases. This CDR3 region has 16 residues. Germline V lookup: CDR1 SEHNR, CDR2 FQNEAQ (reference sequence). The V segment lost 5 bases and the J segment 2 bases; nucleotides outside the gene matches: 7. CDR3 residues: CASSVEGLAVQETQYF. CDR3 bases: TGTGCCAGCAGCGTAGAGGGACTAGCGGTACAAGAGACCCAGTACTTC.

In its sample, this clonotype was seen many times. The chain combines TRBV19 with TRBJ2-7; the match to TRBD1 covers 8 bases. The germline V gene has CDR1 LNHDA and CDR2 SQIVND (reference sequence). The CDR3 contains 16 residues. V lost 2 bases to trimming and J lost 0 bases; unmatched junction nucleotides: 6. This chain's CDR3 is CASSITGQDYSYEQYF. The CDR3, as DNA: TGTGCCAGTAGTATAACGGGACAGGATTACTCCTACGAGCAGTACTTC.

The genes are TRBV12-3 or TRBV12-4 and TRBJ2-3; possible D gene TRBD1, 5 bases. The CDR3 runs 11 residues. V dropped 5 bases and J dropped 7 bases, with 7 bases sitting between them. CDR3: CASSRQNTQYF. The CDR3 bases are TGTGCCAGCAGTCGACAGAATACGCAGTATTTT.

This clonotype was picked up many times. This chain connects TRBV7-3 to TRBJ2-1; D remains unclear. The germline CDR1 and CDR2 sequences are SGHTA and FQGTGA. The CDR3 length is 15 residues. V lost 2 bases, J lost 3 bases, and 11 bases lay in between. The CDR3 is CASSLGRGLYNEQFF. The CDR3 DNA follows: TGTGCCAGCAGCTTAGGGCGAGGTCTCTACAATGAGCAGTTCTTC.

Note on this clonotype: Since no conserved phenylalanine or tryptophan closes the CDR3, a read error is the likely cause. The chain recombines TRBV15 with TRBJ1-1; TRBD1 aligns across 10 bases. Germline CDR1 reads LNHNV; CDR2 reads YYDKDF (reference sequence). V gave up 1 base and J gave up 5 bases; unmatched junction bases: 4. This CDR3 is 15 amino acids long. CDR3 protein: CATSRAGTGDTEAFL. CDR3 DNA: TGTGCCACCAGCAGAGCCGGGACAGGGGATACTGAAGCTTTCCTT.

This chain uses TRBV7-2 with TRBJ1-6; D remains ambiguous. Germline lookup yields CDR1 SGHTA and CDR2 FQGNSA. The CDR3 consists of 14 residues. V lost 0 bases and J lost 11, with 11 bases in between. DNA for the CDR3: TGTGCCAGCAGCTTAGCCGGGCCGGACCCACCCCTCCACTTT. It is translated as CASSLAGPDPPLHF.

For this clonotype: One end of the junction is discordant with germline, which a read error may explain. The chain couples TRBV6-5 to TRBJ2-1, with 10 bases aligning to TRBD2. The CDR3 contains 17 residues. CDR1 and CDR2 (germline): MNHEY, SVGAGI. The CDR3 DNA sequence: TGTGCCGGCAGTTACGGGAGGACTAGCGGATATTACAATGAGCAGTTCTTC. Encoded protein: CAGSYGRTSGYYNEQFF.

CDR3 DNA sequence: TGTGCCAGCAGCTTGCCAGGACTAGCGGGGGACTCCTACGAGCAGTACTTC. This codes for CASSLPGLAGDSYEQYF. The rearrangement uses TRBV7-9 and TRBJ2-7, with 13 bases fitting TRBD2. J was trimmed by 0 bases and V by 3 bases; bases with no gene match: 5. The germline V gene has CDR1 SEHNR and CDR2 FQNEAQ (reference sequence). The CDR3 runs 17 residues.

CDR3 in amino acids: CASSAQRDAGHEQYF. The CDR3 DNA reads as TGTGCCAGCAGCGCCCAGCGGGACGCGGGCCACGAGCAGTACTTC. The rearrangement uses TRBV5-5 and TRBJ2-7; TRBD2 matches 7 bases. Unmatched junction bases numbered 12, after V lost 4 bases and J lost 5 bases. CDR3 length equals 15 residues. Germline CDR1 SGHKS, CDR2 YYEKEE (reference sequence).

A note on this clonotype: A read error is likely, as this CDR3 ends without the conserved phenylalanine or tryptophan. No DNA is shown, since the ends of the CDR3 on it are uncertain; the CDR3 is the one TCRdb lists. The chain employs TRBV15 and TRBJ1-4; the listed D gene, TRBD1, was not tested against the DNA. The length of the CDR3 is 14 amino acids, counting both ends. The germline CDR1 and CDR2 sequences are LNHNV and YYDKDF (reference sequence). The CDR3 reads CATSRDHTGEAFSS.